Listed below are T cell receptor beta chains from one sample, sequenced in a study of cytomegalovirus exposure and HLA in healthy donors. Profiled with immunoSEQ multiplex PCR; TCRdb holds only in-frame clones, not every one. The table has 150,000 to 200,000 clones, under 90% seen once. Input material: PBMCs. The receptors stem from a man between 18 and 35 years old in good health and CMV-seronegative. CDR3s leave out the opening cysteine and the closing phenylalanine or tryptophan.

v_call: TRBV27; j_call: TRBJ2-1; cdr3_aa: ASSLFGPLAGGPNEQF
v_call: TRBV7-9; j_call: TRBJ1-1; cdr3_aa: ASTITGRGYPEAF
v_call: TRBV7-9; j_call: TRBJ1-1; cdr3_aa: ASSWGEKRTEAF
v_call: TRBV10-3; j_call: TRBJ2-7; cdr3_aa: AISQGYREGYEQY
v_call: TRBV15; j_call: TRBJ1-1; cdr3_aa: ATSRGRLNTEAF
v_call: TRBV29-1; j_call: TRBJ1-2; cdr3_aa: SVEDLRGNYGYT
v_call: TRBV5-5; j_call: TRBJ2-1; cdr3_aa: ASSLIRLAGAYEQF
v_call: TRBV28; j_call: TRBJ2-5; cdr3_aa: ASRIGQEETQY
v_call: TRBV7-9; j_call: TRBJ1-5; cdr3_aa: ASSWDLDREQH
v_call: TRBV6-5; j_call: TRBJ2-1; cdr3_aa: ASRSLAGGKGEQF
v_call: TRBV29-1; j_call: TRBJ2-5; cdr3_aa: SGADSRLQETQY
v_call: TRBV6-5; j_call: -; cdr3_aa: ASSYGLAGAYEQY
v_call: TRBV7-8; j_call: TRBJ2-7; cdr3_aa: ASSLAPGGFEQY
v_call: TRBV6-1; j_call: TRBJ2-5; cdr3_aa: ASSEWDSQETQY
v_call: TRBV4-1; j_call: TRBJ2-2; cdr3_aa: ASSQEGALTGELF
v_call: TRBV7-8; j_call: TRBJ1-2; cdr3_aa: ASSARVGGYGYT
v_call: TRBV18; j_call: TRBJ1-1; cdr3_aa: ASSPGGKNTEAF
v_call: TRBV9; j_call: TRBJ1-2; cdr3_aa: ASSVDPETGEGGYT
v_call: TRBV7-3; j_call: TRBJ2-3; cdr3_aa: ASSLRLAGGADTQY
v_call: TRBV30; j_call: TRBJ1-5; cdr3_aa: AWSLDRGSQPQH
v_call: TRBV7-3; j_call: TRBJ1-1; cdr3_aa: ASSLPSRAEAF
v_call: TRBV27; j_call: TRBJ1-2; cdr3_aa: ASSLSRTGDGYT
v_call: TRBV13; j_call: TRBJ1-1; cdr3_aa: ASSFRGSGFGETETF
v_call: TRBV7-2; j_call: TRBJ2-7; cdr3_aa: ASSPPRGLSYEQY
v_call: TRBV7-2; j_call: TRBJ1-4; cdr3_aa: ASSMDRGFGKLF
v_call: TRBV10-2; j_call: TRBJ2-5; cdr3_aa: ASLKPGRETQY
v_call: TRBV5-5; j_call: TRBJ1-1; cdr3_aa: ASTPKGTGTTEAF
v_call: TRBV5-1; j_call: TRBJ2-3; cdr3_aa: ASSSGTPGADTQY